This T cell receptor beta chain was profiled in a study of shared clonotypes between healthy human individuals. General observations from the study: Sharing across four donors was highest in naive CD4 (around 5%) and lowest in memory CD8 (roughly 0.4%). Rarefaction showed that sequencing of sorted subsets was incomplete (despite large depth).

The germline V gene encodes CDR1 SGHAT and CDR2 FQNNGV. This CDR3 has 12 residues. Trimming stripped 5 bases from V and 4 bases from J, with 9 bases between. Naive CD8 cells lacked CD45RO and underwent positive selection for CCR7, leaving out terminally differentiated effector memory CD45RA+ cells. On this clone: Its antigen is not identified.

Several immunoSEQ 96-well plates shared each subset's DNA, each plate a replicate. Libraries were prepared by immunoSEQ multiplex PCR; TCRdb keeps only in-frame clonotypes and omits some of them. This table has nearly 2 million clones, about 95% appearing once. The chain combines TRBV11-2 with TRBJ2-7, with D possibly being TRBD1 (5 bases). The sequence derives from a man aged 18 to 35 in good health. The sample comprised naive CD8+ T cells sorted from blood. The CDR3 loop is CASSQQDYEQYF. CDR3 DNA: TGTGCCAGCAGCCAACAGGATTACGAGCAGTACTTC.